This T cell receptor (beta chain) was retrieved from a study of regulatory T cells in long-lasting Graves disease. Germline V gene lookup returns CDR1 LNHDA and CDR2 SQIVND (reference sequence). V was shortened by 8 bases and J by 7 bases, with 4 bases between the two germline ends. The CDR3 has 9 amino acids. Specified time point: newly diagnosed GD, antithyroid drugs for less than 3 months. There was RNA extracted from PBMCs, and the TCR library was made from it. Combining iRepertoire HTBI primers with Arm-PCR of CDR3 regions, the authors built TCR beta libraries. TCRdb fed the multiplex PCR reads into MiXCR, producing one record per CDR3 protein. The sample includes approximately 470,000 distinct CDR3 sequences, 16% of them seen just once. These sequences were also reported in another study, on T cells in Graves' hyperthyroidism and ophthalmopathy. That source reports: During a first-round RT-PCR of the TCR CDR3, the HTBI primer set was used.

Source: peripheral blood mononuclear cells (PBMCs), taken at new diagnosis, from a patient treated with antithyroid drugs. The sequence derives from a man aged 35-49 years with Graves disease. The chain recombines TRBV19 with TRBJ2-3; D is undetermined. CDR3 protein: CASWHTQYF. Written as DNA, the CDR3 is TGTGCCAGTTGGCATACGCAGTATTTT. The complete variable domain, with remaining parts taken from reference TRBV19 and TRBJ2-3, reads DGGITQSPKYLFRKEGQNVTLSCEQNLNHDAMYWYRQDPGQGLRLIYYSQIVNDFQKGDIAEGYSVSREKKESFPLTVTSAQKNPTAFYLCASWHTQYFGPGTRLTVL.